A selection of T cell receptor beta chains follows, all from one sample in a study of T cells in Graves' hyperthyroidism and ophthalmopathy. From the multiplex PCR reads, TCRdb called clonotypes with MiXCR, one entry per CDR3 protein. Of 360,000 or so distinct CDR3 sequences listed, around 15% were seen once; the top ten hold about 20%. Sequenced: blood. These receptor sequences come from a woman aged 55-69 years with Graves' ophthalmopathy. The CDR3 runs from the conserved cysteine through the conserved F or W. D genes are given only for firm matches. Only part of the rows carry a size: once, few, many, or a class if the clone is expanded.

CASSFSTSGPSYNEQFF	TGTGCCAGCAGTTTCTCGACTAGCGGCCCCTCCTACAATGAGCAGTTCTTC	TRBD2	TRBJ2-1	many	TRBV28
CASSETPTHRDTEAFF	TGTGCCAGCAGCGAAACACCAACCCACAGGGACACTGAAGCTTTCTTT	NA	TRBJ1-1	NA	TRBV7-3
CASSLDPITGELFF	TGTGCCAGCAGCTTAGACCCCATCACCGGGGAGCTGTTTTTT	NA	TRBJ2-2	few	TRBV7-9
CASSLDRDRGFGEKLFF	TGTGCCAGCAGCTTAGATCGGGACAGGGGTTTCGGTGAAAAACTGTTTTTT	TRBD1	TRBJ1-4	many	TRBV11-2
CAWIPSGAWDGYTF	TGTGCCTGGATCCCGTCAGGGGCTTGGGACGGCTACACCTTC	NA	TRBJ1-2	many	TRBV30
CAWSTGWRETQYF	TGTGCCTGGAGTACAGGGTGGCGGGAGACCCAGTACTTC	NA	TRBJ2-5	many	TRBV30
CASSEYETALGWDEQYF	TGTGCCAGCAGTGAATACGAGACAGCGCTCGGATGGGACGAGCAGTACTTC	NA	TRBJ2-7	many	TRBV25-1
CSVDSADRVSSEQFF	TGCAGCGTTGATTCGGCCGACAGGGTCTCGTCCGAGCAGTTCTTC	TRBD1	TRBJ2-1	NA	TRBV29-1
CASRTDSNEKLFF	TGTGCCAGCAGGACCGACAGTAATGAAAAACTGTTTTTT	NA	TRBJ1-4	NA	TRBV6-1
CSARDPLAGGETQYF	TGCAGTGCTAGAGATCCACTAGCTGGGGGGGAGACCCAGTACTTC	NA	TRBJ2-5	NA	TRBV20-1
CSARRGSDSNQPQHF	TGCAGTGCTAGAAGGGGTAGCGATAGCAATCAGCCCCAGCATTTT	NA	TRBJ1-5	NA	TRBV20-1
CASSQGAPGYTF	TGTGCCAGCAGCCAGGGGGCGCCTGGCTACACCTTC	NA	TRBJ1-2	many	TRBV3-1
CASSRDKGGTQYF	TGTGCCAGCTCACGTGACAAGGGGGGGACCCAGTACTTC	NA	TRBJ2-5	NA	TRBV18
CASSPRQGADSGANVLTF	TGTGCCAGCAGTCCCCGACAGGGGGCGGACTCTGGGGCCAACGTCCTGACTTTC	TRBD1	TRBJ2-6	few	TRBV12-3/TRBV12-4
CASTPIAGTSDIQYF	TGTGCCAGCACACCAATCGCCGGGACTAGCGACATTCAGTACTTC	TRBD2	TRBJ2-4	NA	TRBV7-2
CASSLPPSREQDEQYF	TGTGCCAGCAGTTTACCGCCCTCGCGGGAGCAGGACGAGCAGTACTTC	TRBD2	TRBJ2-7	many	TRBV28
CASSPTLTGGNQPQHF	TGTGCCAGCAGCCCGACATTAACAGGGGGGAATCAGCCCCAGCATTTT	TRBD1	TRBJ1-5	many	TRBV7-2
CASSLARAGSGNTIYF	TGTGCCAGCAGCTTAGCGCGGGCCGGCTCTGGAAACACCATATATTTT	NA	TRBJ1-3	many	TRBV7-9
CSAGPGGGTEAFF	TGCAGTGCTGGTCCCGGTGGAGGCACTGAAGCTTTCTTT	NA	TRBJ1-1	NA	TRBV20-1
CAWSVRETGNTIYF	TGTGCCTGGAGTGTACGCGAGACTGGAAACACCATATATTTT	NA	TRBJ1-3	many	TRBV30
CSARPAGGDNEQFF	TGCAGTGCTAGACCAGCGGGTGGGGACAATGAGCAGTTCTTC	NA	TRBJ2-1	NA	TRBV20-1
CASSEVAARPNYGYTF	TGTGCCAGCAGTGAAGTGGCCGCCCGCCCTAACTATGGCTACACCTTC	NA	TRBJ1-2	few	TRBV6-1
CASSLAGGATSGLYEQYF	TGCGCCAGCAGCTTGGCCGGAGGAGCGACTAGCGGCTTATACGAGCAGTACTTC	TRBD2	TRBJ2-7	many	TRBV5-1
CASSFDSQETQYF	TGTGCCAGCAGTTTCGACAGCCAAGAGACCCAGTACTTC	NA	TRBJ2-5	many	TRBV28
CAIMAGPYNEQFF	TGTGCCATCATGGCAGGCCCTTACAATGAGCAGTTCTTC	NA	TRBJ2-1	NA	TRBV10-3
CAWSVRPPRQGDTEAFF	TGTGCCTGGAGTGTTCGCCCGCCTAGACAGGGAGACACTGAAGCTTTCTTT	TRBD1	TRBJ1-1	many	TRBV30
CASSVFAGRETGEQFF	TGTGCCAGCAGTGTGTTTGCGGGCAGGGAAACGGGTGAGCAGTTCTTC	NA	TRBJ2-1	many	TRBV2
CATSDPATGEAGYTF	TGTGCCACCAGTGATCCGGCGACAGGGGAGGCTGGCTACACCTTC	TRBD1	TRBJ1-2	many	TRBV24-1
CASSLRATVRGGELFF	TGTGCCAGCAGCTTGCGTGCGACCGTGCGGGGGGGGGAGCTGTTTTTT	TRBD2	TRBJ2-2	NA	TRBV5-8
CASSYGQGLGAYEQYF	TGTGCCAGCAGTTACGGTCAGGGGCTCGGAGCCTACGAGCAGTACTTC	NA	TRBJ2-7	many	TRBV6-6
CASSLKFGGPGELFF	TGTGCCAGCAGCTTAAAATTTGGCGGACCCGGGGAACTGTTTTTT	NA	TRBJ2-2	few	TRBV11-1
CASTGGSRDYGYTF	TGTGCCAGCACCGGGGGGTCCCGGGACTATGGCTACACCTTC	NA	TRBJ1-2	many	TRBV28
CAWSLHGGTEAFF	TGTGCCTGGAGTTTGCACGGTGGAACTGAAGCTTTCTTT	NA	TRBJ1-1	many	TRBV30
CASSRFGETQYF	TGTGCCAGCAGCCGCTTTGGGGAGACCCAGTACTTC	NA	TRBJ2-5	many	TRBV7-2
CASSLYAGATHLSYEQYF	TGTGCCAGCAGTTTATATGCAGGGGCTACCCATCTCTCCTACGAGCAGTACTTC	NA	TRBJ2-7	many	TRBV27
CASSANRGEAGEQYF	TGTGCCAGCAGCGCCAACAGGGGGGAAGCGGGCGAGCAGTACTTC	TRBD1	TRBJ2-7	many	TRBV11-2
CSARERHHPEQYF	TGCAGTGCTAGAGAAAGACACCACCCCGAGCAGTACTTC	NA	TRBJ2-7	many	TRBV20-1
CASSPGRGGTEAFF	TGTGCCAGCAGCCCCGGACGGGGGGGGACTGAAGCTTTCTTT	NA	TRBJ1-1	many	TRBV2
CASSITTGTGPTQYF	TGTGCTAGCAGCATTACCACCGGGACGGGTCCGACCCAGTACTTC	NA	TRBJ2-5	NA	TRBV7-7
CASSPPTLNTEAFF	TGTGCCAGCAGTCCCCCCACCTTGAACACTGAAGCTTTCTTT	NA	TRBJ1-1	many	TRBV28